These 17 T cell receptor beta chains were all obtained from the same sample, sequenced in a study of blood T cells in healthy people across ages. A J-beta primer mix and a sample-barcoded 5' primer were used in a second PCR of roughly 7 to 12 cycles. TCRdb used MiXCR to reprocess the 5' RACE reads, holding one entry per CDR3 protein. Among about 1 million distinct CDR3 sequences listed, around 43% were seen once. Specimen: blood. These receptors were obtained from a woman between 55 and 75 years old in good health.

The chain has TRBV2 and TRBJ2-7; the match to TRBD1 covers 8 bases. CDR3 length: 14 residues. V shed 10 bases, J shed 3 bases, and the junction held 11 bases outside the gene matches. Germline V gene lookup returns CDR1 SNHLY and CDR2 FYNNEI. Here the CDR3 DNA reads TGTGCCACCAGCGACAGGGGTAGGGGCTACGAGCAGTACTTC. Protein product: CATSDRGRGYEQYF.

The gene calls are TRBV28 and TRBJ2-5; tentative D call: TRBD1 (6 bases). There are 14 residues in the CDR3. Trimming pared 6 bases from V and 1 base from J, leaving 12 bases between. The germline V gene encodes CDR1 MDHEN and CDR2 SYDVKM. Here the CDR3 DNA reads TGTGCCAGCAGATCACAGGGAGTCCAAGAGACCCAGTACTTC. As protein: CASRSQGVQETQYF.

This clonotype came up a few times. The chain carries TRBV20-1 and TRBJ2-5; D gene ambiguous. The germline V gene has CDR1 DFQATT and CDR2 SNEGSKA (reference sequence). V lost 4 bases and J 1 base, leaving 13 bases between the germline ends. CDR3 length equals 14 residues. The CDR3 loop is CSANPWRIQETQYF. The CDR3 bases are TGCAGTGCTAACCCCTGGCGGATCCAAGAGACCCAGTACTTC.

This clonotype came up a few times. The V and J genes are TRBV11-2 and TRBJ2-4, with 7 bases fitting TRBD2. CDR1 and CDR2 (germline): SGHAT, FQNNGV. The trim removed 1 base at V and 0 bases at J, leaving 3 bases unmatched. The CDR3 consists of 16 residues. This CDR3 is CASSLVPGGAKNIQYF. The CDR3 bases are TGTGCCAGCAGCTTAGTTCCGGGAGGAGCCAAAAACATTCAGTACTTC.

The chain uses TRBV12-3 or TRBV12-4 and TRBJ2-3, with D unresolved. The CDR3 length is 14 residues. Trimming left V 6 bases short and J 0 bases short, with 10 bases between. CDR3 in DNA: TGTGCCAGCAGGCTGGATACTAGCACAGATACGCAGTATTTT. Protein sequence: CASRLDTSTDTQYF.

The chain joins TRBV11-2 to TRBJ1-1; D uncertain. Germline CDR1 and CDR2: SGHAT and FQNNGV. The CDR3 totals 14 residues. Between the trimmed V and J ends, which lost 0 bases and 8 bases, there was a span of 13 bases. CDR3 in DNA: TGTGCCAGCAGCTTAGAAGGGCGGAGGGTAGAAGCTTTCTTT. Translated: CASSLEGRRVEAFF.

The chain has TRBV3-1 and TRBJ2-5; D not certain. V was clipped by 7 bases and J by 1 base, with 10 bases between them. Germline V gives CDR1 LGHDT, CDR2 YNNKEL (reference sequence). The length of the CDR3 is 13 residues. In nucleotides, the CDR3 is TGTGCCAGCACCGGCGGATTCCAAGAGACCCAGTACTTC. Its translation: CASTGGFQETQYF.

The chain uses TRBV28 and TRBJ2-7, with D uncertain. The CDR3 consists of 10 residues. Germline V gives CDR1 MDHEN, CDR2 SYDVKM. V lost 9 bases to trimming and J lost 3 bases, with 6 bases between them. The CDR3 region has the DNA TGTGCCAGAGGCCGCTACGAGCAGTACTTC. Its translation is CARGRYEQYF. Full variable domain (outside the CDR3, taken from reference TRBV28 and TRBJ2-7): DVKVTQSSRYLVKRTGEKVFLECVQDMDHENMFWYRQDPGLGLRLIYFSYDVKMKEKGDIPEGYSVSREKKERFSLILESASTNQTSMYLCARGRYEQYFGPGTRLTVT.

The rearrangement joins TRBV2 to TRBJ2-5, with 8 nucleotides matching TRBD2. The CDR3 consists of 15 residues. The V gene's germline CDR1 is SNHLY and CDR2 FYNNEI. The V gene end was trimmed by 7 bases and the J gene end by 1 base; junction bases not matched to a gene: 8. CDR3 region: CASTSSGGFQETQYF. The CDR3 DNA sequence: TGTGCCAGCACCTCCTCGGGAGGGTTCCAAGAGACCCAGTACTTC.

This clonotype has only a few counts. The chain combines TRBV9 with TRBJ1-1; TRBD1 matches at 7 bases. V was clipped by 2 bases and J by 1 base; unmatched bases: 2. CDR3 length: 14 residues. Germline CDR1 is SGDLS and CDR2 is YYNGEE. CDR3 sequence reads: CASSVTGENTEAFF. CDR3 coding DNA: TGTGCCAGCAGCGTCACAGGGGAGAACACTGAAGCTTTCTTT.

The rearrangement links TRBV20-1 to TRBJ2-7; 9 bases map to TRBD1. Germline V CDR1 and CDR2: DFQATT, SNEGSKA (reference sequence). There are 14 residues in the CDR3. After removal of 1 base from V and 5 bases from J, the junction contained 6 bases not matched to a gene. In DNA form, the CDR3 reads TGCAGTGCTAGAGGAGACAGGGGGTCCAACGAGCAGTACTTC. This codes for CSARGDRGSNEQYF.

The DNA for the CDR3 is TGTGCCAGCAGTGGCTCCTGGGACAGACATAGCAATCAGCCCCAGCATTTT. It is translated as CASSGSWDRHSNQPQHF. V usage is TRBV12-3 or TRBV12-4 and J usage is TRBJ1-5; 7 positions match TRBD1. The CDR3 has 17 amino acids. V was pared by 5 bases and J by 0 bases, with 10 bases of the junction left unmatched.

J is TRBJ2-3 and V is TRBV9; 10 nucleotides align to TRBD2. There are 17 residues in the CDR3. The J segment lost 6 bases and the V segment lost 4 bases, leaving 14 bases of the junction unmatched. Germline CDR1 is SGDLS and CDR2 is YYNGEE. The CDR3 sequence is CASSLGGWASGSDTQYF. CDR3 bases: TGTGCCAGCAGCCTAGGGGGATGGGCTAGCGGGAGCGATACGCAGTATTTT. The full variable domain, its missing parts supplied by reference TRBV9 and TRBJ2-3, is DSGVTQTPKHLITATGQRVTLRCSPRSGDLSVYWYQQSLDQGLQFLIQYYNGEERAKGNILERFSAQQFPDLHSELNLSSLELGDSALYFCASSLGGWASGSDTQYFGPGTRLTVL.

The chain joins TRBV27 to TRBJ2-5; D is unresolved. Trimming pared 5 bases from V and 7 bases from J, leaving 20 bases between. Germline V gene lookup returns CDR1 MNHEY and CDR2 SMNVEV (reference sequence). The CDR3 loop spans 15 amino acids. CDR3 residues: CASSTTFGRVRTQYF. The CDR3 DNA sequence: TGTGCCAGCAGTACCACCTTTGGACGGGTGAGGACCCAGTACTTC.

The rearrangement joins TRBV2 to TRBJ2-5; D gene ambiguous. CDR1 and CDR2 from the germline V gene are SNHLY and FYNNEI. The CDR3 loop spans 14 amino acids. The V gene lost 2 bases and the J gene lost 4 bases, with 11 bases spanning the gap. CDR3 sequence reads: CASSEIMRGETQYF. CDR3 DNA sequence: TGTGCCAGCAGTGAAATAATGCGAGGAGAGACCCAGTACTTC.

This clonotype was seen ten or more times. The rearrangement uses TRBV27 and TRBJ1-5; no firm D call. The CDR3 is 14 residues long. The germline V gene encodes CDR1 MNHEY and CDR2 SMNVEV (reference sequence). Trimming left V 3 bases short and J 3 bases short, with 9 bases between. The CDR3 reads CASSLAQFNQPQHF. The CDR3 nucleotides are TGTGCCAGCAGTTTGGCACAGTTCAATCAGCCCCAGCATTTT.

The gene calls are TRBV25-1 and TRBJ1-2, with D possibly matching TRBD1 (6 bases). Germline CDR1 is MGHDK and CDR2 is SYGVNS. The V gene lost 0 bases and the J gene lost 8 bases, with 16 bases spanning the gap. The CDR3 runs 15 residues. CDR3 amino acids: CASSEYIGGGAGYTF. The CDR3 DNA follows: TGTGCCAGCAGTGAATATATAGGCGGGGGGGCCGGCTACACCTTC.